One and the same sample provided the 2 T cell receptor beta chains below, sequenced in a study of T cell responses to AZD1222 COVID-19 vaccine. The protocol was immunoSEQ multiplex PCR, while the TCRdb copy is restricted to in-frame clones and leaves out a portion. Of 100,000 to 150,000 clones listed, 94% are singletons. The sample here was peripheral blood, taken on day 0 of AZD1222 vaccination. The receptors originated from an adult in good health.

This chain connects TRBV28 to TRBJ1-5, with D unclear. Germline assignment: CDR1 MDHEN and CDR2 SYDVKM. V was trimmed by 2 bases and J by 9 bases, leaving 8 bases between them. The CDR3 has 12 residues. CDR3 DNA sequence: TGTGCCAGCAGTTTAGACCCCCCGCCCCAGCATTTT. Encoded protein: CASSLDPPPQHF.

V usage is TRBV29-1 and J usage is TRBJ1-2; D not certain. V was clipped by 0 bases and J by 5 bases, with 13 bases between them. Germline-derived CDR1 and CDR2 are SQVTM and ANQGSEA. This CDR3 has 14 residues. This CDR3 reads CSVEDASGVYGYTF. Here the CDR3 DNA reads TGCAGCGTTGAAGATGCAAGTGGGGTATATGGCTACACCTTC.